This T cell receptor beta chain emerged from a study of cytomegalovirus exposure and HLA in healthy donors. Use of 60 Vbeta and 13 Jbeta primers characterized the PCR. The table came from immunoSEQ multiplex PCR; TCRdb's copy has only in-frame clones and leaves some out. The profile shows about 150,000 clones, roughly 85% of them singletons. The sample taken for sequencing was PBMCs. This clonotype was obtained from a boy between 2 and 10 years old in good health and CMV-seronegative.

The CDR3 nucleotides read TGCGCCAGCAGTCAAAGGTCTGGGGCCAGGGGGTTCGGGGCCAACGTCCTGACTTTC. Its translation: CASSQRSGARGFGANVLTF. V is TRBV23-1 and J is TRBJ2-6; 7 nucleotides line up with TRBD1. TRBV23-1 is treated as an ORF (open reading frame) with a function not yet certain. With V trimmed by 2 bases and J by 4 bases, 14 bases remained unmatched. The CDR3 loop spans 19 amino acids.